This T cell receptor (beta chain) derives from a study of blood T cell repertoires in COVID-19. Study as a whole: The origin of the acute and convalescent COVID-19 samples was the United States, Italy and Spain. PBMCs, B-cell-depleted T cells, or T cells provided the cDNA or gDNA that made up the material.

In the authors' methods: Estimated nucleated cell counts came from reference gene primer amplification. The protocol was immunoSEQ multiplex PCR, while the TCRdb copy is restricted to in-frame clones and leaves out a portion. V and J calls and clone size are those listed in that table; D and trimming were worked out from the DNA. The repertoire includes over 90,000 clones, around 87% of them detected once, and approximately 20% sits in the top ten. From germline, CDR1 is LNHDA and CDR2 SQIVND (reference sequence). This CDR3 is built from 17 residues. Between the trimmed V and J ends, which lost 5 bases and 3 bases, there was a span of 19 bases.

Sequencing input: peripheral blood. The gene calls are TRBV19 and TRBJ2-2; possibly TRBD2 for D (7 bases). The TCR sequence derives from a human donor in a cohort sampled during active COVID-19. CDR3 DNA sequence: TGTGCCAGTAGTCCTCTCGGGGGGCGCGGCGACACCGGGGAGCTGTTTTTT. It yields the protein CASSPLGGRGDTGELFF.